These T cell receptor beta chains were read from a single sample in a study of T cell responses to AZD1222 COVID-19 vaccine. Measured with immunoSEQ multiplex PCR; TCRdb has only the in-frame clones, and not every one. The data contain more than 95,000 clones, 65% to 90% of them singletons. The sample in question was peripheral blood, obtained 28 days after the second AZD1222 dose. The receptors stem from an adult who received the AZD1222 COVID-19 vaccine. Each CDR3 is given with its conserved first and last residue. The D gene is left open where the match is weak. Clone sizes are given selectively: once, few, many, or a class where the clone is expanded.

cdr3_length	v_call	j_call	d_call	clone_size	cdr3_aa	cdr3_nt
14	TRBV27	TRBJ2-7	TRBD1	-	CASSIGTGINEQYF	TGTGCCAGCAGCATCGGGACAGGGATCAACGAGCAGTACTTC
18	TRBV11-3	TRBJ2-5	-	few	CASSFGAGRSVPGETQYF	TGTGCCAGCAGCTTCGGGGCGGGACGCAGCGTCCCGGGAGAGACCCAGTACTTC
14	TRBV7-2	TRBJ1-5	-	-	CASSLAGGWQPQHF	TGTGCCAGCAGCTTAGCCGGGGGGTGGCAGCCCCAGCATTTT
16	TRBV28	TRBJ1-4	-	few	CASSLFLRGLNEKLFF	TGTGCCAGCAGTTTATTTCTCAGGGGTCTTAATGAAAAACTGTTTTTT
15	TRBV28	TRBJ2-2	-	once	CASNTASRHTGELFF	TGTGCCAGCAATACGGCCTCCCGTCACACCGGGGAGCTGTTTTTT
21	TRBV28	TRBJ2-1	TRBD2	once	CASSKIPGTSGGAISYNEQFF	TGTGCCAGCAGCAAGATACCCGGGACTAGCGGGGGGGCTATTTCCTACAATGAGCAGTTCTTC
15	TRBV4-3	TRBJ2-3	TRBD2	-	CASSISGGAVDTQYF	TGCGCCAGCAGCATCAGCGGGGGGGCCGTAGATACGCAGTATTTT
14	TRBV5-1	TRBJ2-7	TRBD1	-	CASSLGQVANEQYF	TGCGCCAGCAGCCTAGGACAGGTGGCTAACGAGCAGTACTTC
15	TRBV11-2	TRBJ1-2	TRBD1	once	CASSRLPGQGFGYTF	TGTGCCAGCAGCCGTCTTCCGGGACAGGGCTTCGGCTACACCTTC
16	TRBV6-2/TRBV6-3	TRBJ2-1	TRBD2	-	CASSPQRTSGHNEQFF	TGTGCCAGCAGTCCCCAGCGGACTAGCGGCCACAATGAGCAGTTCTTC
11	TRBV3-1/TRBV3-2	TRBJ2-2	-	-	CASSQPGELFF	TGTGCCAGCAGCCAACCCGGGGAGCTGTTTTTT
14	TRBV6-2/TRBV6-3	TRBJ1-5	-	-	CASSYAGDNQPQHF	TGTGCCAGCAGTTACGCAGGGGATAATCAGCCCCAGCATTTT
13	TRBV7-2	TRBJ2-1	-	few	CASSFLAGNEQFF	TGTGCCAGCAGCTTTCTAGCCGGCAATGAGCAGTTCTTC
15	TRBV30	TRBJ1-6	-	-	CACLQGDDHNSPLHF	TGTGCCTGCTTACAGGGCGACGACCATAATTCACCCCTCCACTTT
17	TRBV7-3	TRBJ2-6	TRBD1	-	CASRFGDRVSGANVLTF	TGTGCCAGCAGGTTTGGGGACAGGGTGTCTGGGGCCAACGTCCTGACTTTC
14	TRBV7-2	TRBJ1-5	-	-	CASSFRGSNQPQHF	TGTGCCAGCAGCTTTAGGGGGAGCAATCAGCCCCAGCATTTT
11	TRBV9	TRBJ2-7	-	-	CASGRSYEQYF	TGTGCCAGCGGCAGATCCTACGAGCAGTACTTC
16	TRBV5-4	TRBJ1-1	-	-	CASSLAGRQLRTEAFF	TGTGCCAGCAGCTTGGCGGGGAGACAGCTGAGGACTGAAGCTTTCTTT
15	TRBV14	TRBJ2-7	TRBD1	-	CASSISGTGAYEQYF	TGTGCCAGCAGCATCTCCGGGACAGGAGCCTACGAGCAGTACTTC
15	TRBV6-2/TRBV6-3	TRBJ2-7	TRBD1	-	CASSSLGTAFYEQYF	TGTGCCAGCAGTTCCCTCGGGACAGCCTTCTACGAGCAGTACTTC
14	TRBV19	TRBJ1-1	TRBD1	-	CASTPTGWRTEAFF	TGTGCCAGTACCCCGACAGGGTGGAGAACTGAAGCTTTCTTT
16	TRBV6-2/TRBV6-3	TRBJ2-5	TRBD2	-	CASSLNPSGGWETQYF	TGTGCCAGCAGTTTGAACCCTAGCGGGGGCTGGGAGACCCAGTACTTC
13	TRBV19	TRBJ2-3	-	-	CASSIVGIDTQYF	TGTGCCAGTAGTATAGTAGGTATAGATACGCAGTATTTT
14	TRBV7-3	TRBJ1-1	-	-	CASSVRGGFTEAFF	TGTGCCAGCAGCGTTAGGGGGGGCTTCACTGAAGCTTTCTTT
13	TRBV28	TRBJ2-3	TRBD2	once	CAGERGGTDTQYF	TGTGCCGGAGAGCGGGGAGGCACAGATACGCAGTATTTT